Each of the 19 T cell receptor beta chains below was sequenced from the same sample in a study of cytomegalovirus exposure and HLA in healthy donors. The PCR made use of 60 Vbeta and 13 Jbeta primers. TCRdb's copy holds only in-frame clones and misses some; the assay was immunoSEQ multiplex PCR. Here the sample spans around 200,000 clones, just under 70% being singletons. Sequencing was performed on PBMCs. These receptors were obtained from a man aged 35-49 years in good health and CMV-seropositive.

The CDR3 region is CASSIGQGAEAFF. CDR3 nucleotides: TGCGCCAGCAGCATTGGGCAGGGGGCTGAAGCTTTCTTT. V usage is TRBV5-1 and J usage is TRBJ1-1; 7 bases line up with TRBD1. The CDR3 is 13 residues long. Germline-derived CDR1 and CDR2 are SGHRS and YFSETQ. Trimming took 4 bases from V and 6 from J; bases not matched to a gene: 6.

The CDR3 bases are TGTGCCAGCAGCACGACAGGGGGTCAGCCCCAGCATTTT. It codes for CASSTTGGQPQHF. This rearrangement joins TRBV7-2 to TRBJ1-5; TRBD1 agrees at 9 bases. The V gene end was trimmed by 5 bases and the J gene end by 6 bases; junction bases not matched to a gene: 2. The CDR3 runs 13 residues. Germline V gives CDR1 SGHTA, CDR2 FQGNSA.

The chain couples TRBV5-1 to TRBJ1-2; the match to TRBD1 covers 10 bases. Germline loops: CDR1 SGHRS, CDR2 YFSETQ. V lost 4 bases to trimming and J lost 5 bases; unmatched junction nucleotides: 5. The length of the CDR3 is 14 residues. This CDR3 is CASSLGTGVYGYTF. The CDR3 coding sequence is TGCGCCAGCAGCCTCGGGACAGGGGTTTATGGCTACACCTTC. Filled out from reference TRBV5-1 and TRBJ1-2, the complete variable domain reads KAGVTQTPRYLIKTRGQQVTLSCSPISGHRSVSWYQQTPGQGLQFLFEYFSETQRNKGNFPGRFSGRQFSNSRSEMNVSTLELGDSALYLCASSLGTGVYGYTFGSGTRLTVV.

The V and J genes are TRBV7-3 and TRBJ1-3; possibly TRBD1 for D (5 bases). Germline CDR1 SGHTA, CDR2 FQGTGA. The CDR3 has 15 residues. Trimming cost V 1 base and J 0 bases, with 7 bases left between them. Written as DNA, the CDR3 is TGTGCCAGCAGCTTAAGTGGGGCCTCTGGAAACACCATATATTTT. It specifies CASSLSGASGNTIYF.

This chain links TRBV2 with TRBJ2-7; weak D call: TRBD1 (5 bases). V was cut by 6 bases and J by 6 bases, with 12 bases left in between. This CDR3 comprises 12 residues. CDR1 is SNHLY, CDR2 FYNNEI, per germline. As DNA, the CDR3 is TGTGCCAGCAGCCAGGGTCCCCGCGAGCAGTACTTC. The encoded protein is CASSQGPREQYF.

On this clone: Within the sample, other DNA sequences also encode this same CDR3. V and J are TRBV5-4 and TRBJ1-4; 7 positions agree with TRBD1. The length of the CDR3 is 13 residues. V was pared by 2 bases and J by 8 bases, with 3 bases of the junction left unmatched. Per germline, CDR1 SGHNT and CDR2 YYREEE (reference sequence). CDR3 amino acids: CASSFRGNEKLFF. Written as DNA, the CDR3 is TGTGCCAGCAGCTTCAGGGGGAACGAAAAACTGTTTTTT.

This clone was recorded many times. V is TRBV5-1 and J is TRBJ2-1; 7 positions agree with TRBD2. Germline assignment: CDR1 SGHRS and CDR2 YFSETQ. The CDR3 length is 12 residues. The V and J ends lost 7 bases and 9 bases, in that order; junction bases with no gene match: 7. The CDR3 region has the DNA TGCGCCAGCTCCAATGCGGGGGTTGAGCAGTTCTTC. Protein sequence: CASSNAGVEQFF.

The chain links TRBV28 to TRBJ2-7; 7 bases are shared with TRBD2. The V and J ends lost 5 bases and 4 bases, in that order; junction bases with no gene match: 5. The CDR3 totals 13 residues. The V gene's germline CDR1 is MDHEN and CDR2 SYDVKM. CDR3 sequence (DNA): TGTGCCAGCAGTGCTGGGGGGGATTACGAGCAGTACTTC. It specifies CASSAGGDYEQYF.

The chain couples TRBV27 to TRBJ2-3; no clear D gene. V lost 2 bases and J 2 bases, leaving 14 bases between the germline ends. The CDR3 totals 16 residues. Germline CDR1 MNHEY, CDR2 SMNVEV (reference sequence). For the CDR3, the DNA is TGTGCCAGCAGTTTAAAGCGCCGCGGAACCACAGATACGCAGTATTTT. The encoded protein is CASSLKRRGTTDTQYF.

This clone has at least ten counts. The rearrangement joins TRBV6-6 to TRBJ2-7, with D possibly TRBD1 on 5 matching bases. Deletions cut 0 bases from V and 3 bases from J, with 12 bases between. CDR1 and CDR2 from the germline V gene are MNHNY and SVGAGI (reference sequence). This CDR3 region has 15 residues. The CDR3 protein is CASSYSSQGGYEQYF. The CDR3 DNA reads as TGTGCCAGCAGTTACTCGAGTCAGGGTGGCTACGAGCAGTACTTC.

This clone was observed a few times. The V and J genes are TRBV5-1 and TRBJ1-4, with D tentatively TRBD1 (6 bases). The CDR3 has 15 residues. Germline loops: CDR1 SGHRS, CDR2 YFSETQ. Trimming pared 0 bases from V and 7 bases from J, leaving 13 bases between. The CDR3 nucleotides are TGCGCCAGCAGCTTGGCCAGGGGAATCGGTGAAAAACTGTTTTTT. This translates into CASSLARGIGEKLFF.

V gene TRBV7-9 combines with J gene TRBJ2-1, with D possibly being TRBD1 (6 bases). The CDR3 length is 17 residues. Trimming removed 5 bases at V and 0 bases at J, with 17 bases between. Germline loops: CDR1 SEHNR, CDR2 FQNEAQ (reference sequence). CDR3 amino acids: CASSPEGVLSSYNEQFF. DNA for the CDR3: TGTGCCAGCAGCCCCGAGGGGGTGCTAAGCTCCTACAATGAGCAGTTCTTC.

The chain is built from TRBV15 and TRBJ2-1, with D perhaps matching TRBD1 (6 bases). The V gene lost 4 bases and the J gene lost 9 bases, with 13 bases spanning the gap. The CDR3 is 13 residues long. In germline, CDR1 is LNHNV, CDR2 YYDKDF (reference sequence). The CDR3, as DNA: TGTGCCACCAGCAACAGGCAAGGGGGTGAGCAGTTCTTC. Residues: CATSNRQGGEQFF. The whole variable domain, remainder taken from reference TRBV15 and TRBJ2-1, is DAMVIQNPRYQVTQFGKPVTLSCSQTLNHNVMYWYQQKSSQAPKLLFHYYDKDFNNEADTPDNFQSRRPNTSFCFLDIRSPGLGDTAMYLCATSNRQGGEQFFGPGTRLTVL.

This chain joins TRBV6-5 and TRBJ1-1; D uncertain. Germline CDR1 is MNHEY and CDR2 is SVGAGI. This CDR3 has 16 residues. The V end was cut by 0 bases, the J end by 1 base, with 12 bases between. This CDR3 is CASSYSRRRPNTEAFF. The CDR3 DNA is TGTGCCAGCAGTTACTCGCGGCGGCGGCCGAACACTGAAGCTTTCTTT.

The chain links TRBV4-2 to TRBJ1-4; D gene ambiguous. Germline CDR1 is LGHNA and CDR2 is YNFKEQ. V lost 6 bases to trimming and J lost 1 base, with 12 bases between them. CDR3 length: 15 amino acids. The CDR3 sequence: CASSPTMRTNEKLFF. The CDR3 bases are TGTGCCAGCAGTCCCACTATGAGAACTAATGAAAAACTGTTTTTT.

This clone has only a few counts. The CDR3 spells CASSRQGNTGELFF. The CDR3 DNA sequence: TGTGCCAGCAGCCGACAGGGGAACACCGGGGAGCTGTTTTTT. J is TRBJ2-2 and V is TRBV6-5; 7 bases line up with TRBD1. V gave up 6 bases and J gave up 1 base; unmatched junction bases: 2. The CDR3 consists of 14 residues. CDR1 is MNHEY and CDR2 is SVGAGI in the germline V gene.

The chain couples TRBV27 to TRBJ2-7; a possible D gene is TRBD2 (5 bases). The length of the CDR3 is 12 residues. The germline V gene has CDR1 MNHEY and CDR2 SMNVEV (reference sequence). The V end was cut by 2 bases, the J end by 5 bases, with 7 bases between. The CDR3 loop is CASSLIGDEQYF. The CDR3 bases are TGTGCCAGCAGTTTAATCGGGGACGAGCAGTACTTC.

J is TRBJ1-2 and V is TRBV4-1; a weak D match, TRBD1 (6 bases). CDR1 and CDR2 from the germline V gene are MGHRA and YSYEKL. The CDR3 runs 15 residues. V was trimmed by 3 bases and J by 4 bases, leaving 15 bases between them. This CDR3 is CASSQVLRGGYGYTF. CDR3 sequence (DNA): TGCGCCAGCAGCCAGGTACTCAGGGGTGGCTATGGCTACACCTTC.

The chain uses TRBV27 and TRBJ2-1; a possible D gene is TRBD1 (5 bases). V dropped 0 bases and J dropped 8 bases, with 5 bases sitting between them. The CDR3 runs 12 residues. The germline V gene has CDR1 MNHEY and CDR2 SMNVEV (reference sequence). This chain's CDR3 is CASSLSGDEQFF. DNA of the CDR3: TGTGCCAGCAGTTTATCAGGGGATGAGCAGTTCTTC.